The T cell receptor beta chain under discussion was sequenced for a study of blood T cells in healthy people across ages. Study-wide results and limits: The unsorted PBMCs prevented any conclusive comparison of naive versus antigen-experienced cells. Aged donors had fewer naive CD4+ cells and lower diversity than long-lived donors. Strong correlation existed between TCR beta diversity and naive T cell percentage.

Primers used in a second PCR of about 7 to 12 cycles were a sample-barcoded 5' primer and a J-beta primer mix. Each cDNA molecule carried a tag from a template-switch adaptor that contained 12 random nucleotides. TCRdb recomputed calls from the 5' RACE reads with MiXCR, one row per CDR3 protein. The table shows roughly 680,000 distinct CDR3 sequences, with around 50% occurring only once. Germline CDR1 SQVTM, CDR2 ANQGSEA. The CDR3 length is 13 residues. With respect to this clonotype: Its antigen is still unknown. A much larger clone lies one base from this, so it may be a read error.

This TCR was sampled from a woman of 80 years or more in good health. The chain employs TRBV29-1 and TRBJ1-2; D is perhaps TRBD1 (5 bases). The specimen was blood. The CDR3 sequence: CSVDGQGNDGYTF. CDR3 nucleotide sequence: TGCAGCGTTGACGGGCAGGGTAACGATGGCTACACCTTC.